Listed here are 6 T cell receptor beta chains from one sample, sequenced in a study of molecular identifiers for immune sequencing clone quantification. Each CDR3 protein gets one entry after TCRdb re-called the PCR reads with MiXCR. This sample carries around 300,000 distinct CDR3 sequences, roughly a quarter of them seen once, and the ten largest clones take about 0.74%. The specimen sequenced was naive CD8+ T cells from blood, with Jurkat cell RNA spiked in. As to subset: FACS-sorted CD8+CD4-CCR7+CD45RA+ naive T cells. The source is a human donor in good health. Some libraries in this study had Jurkat cell RNA spiked in.

This clonotype was observed a handful of times. The chain employs TRBV6-5 and TRBJ2-7; D remains ambiguous. Trimming removed 5 bases at V and 2 bases at J, with 16 bases between. This CDR3 comprises 15 residues. Germline loops: CDR1 MNHEY, CDR2 SVGAGI. In DNA, the CDR3 is TGTGCCAGCAGTCAATCCAAATACGTTACCTACGAGCAGTACTTC. It specifies CASSQSKYVTYEQYF.

This clonotype was seen repeatedly, ten times or more. This rearrangement joins TRBV16 to TRBJ1-1; no clear D. This CDR3 is 13 amino acids long. CDR1 is KGHSY, CDR2 FQNENV, per germline. Trimming took off 0 bases at V and 2 bases at J, with 4 bases between the two ends. The CDR3 DNA is TGTGCCAGCAGCCAATCGTATAACACTGAAGCTTTCTTT. Its translation: CASSQSYNTEAFF.

This clonotype was picked up many times. This chain connects TRBV6-5 to TRBJ2-7; D possibly corresponds to TRBD1 (6 bases). The CDR3 extends over 14 amino acids. With 2 bases removed from V and 0 bases from J, the gap between germline ends came to 8 bases. The V gene's germline CDR1 is MNHEY and CDR2 SVGAGI. For the CDR3, the DNA is TGTGCCAGCAGTTACACAGGGAGCTCCTACGAGCAGTACTTC. Its protein is CASSYTGSSYEQYF.

This clonotype has ten or more counts. This sequence joins TRBV7-6 and TRBJ2-7; TRBD2 matches 8 bases. V dropped 1 base and J dropped 2; count of bases not matched to a gene: 4. The CDR3 has 15 amino acids. Germline V gene data show CDR1 as SGHVS and CDR2 as FNYEAQ. The CDR3 DNA is TGTGCCAGCAGCTTAGGCGGGGGGACAACCTACGAGCAGTACTTC. Amino acids: CASSLGGGTTYEQYF.

The J gene is TRBJ2-3, the V gene TRBV2, with D possibly called TRBD1 or TRBD2 (5 bases each). V was cut by 8 bases and J by 2 bases, with 20 bases left in between. Germline CDR1 is SNHLY and CDR2 is FYNNEI. The CDR3 consists of 16 residues. The CDR3 protein is CASWTNGALYTDTQYF. CDR3 sequence (DNA): TGTGCCAGCTGGACAAACGGGGCCCTTTACACAGATACGCAGTATTTT.

The chain uses TRBV6-5 and TRBJ2-3; D is uncertain. Between the trimmed V and J ends, which lost 6 bases and 0 bases, there was a span of 13 bases. The CDR3 is made up of 15 amino acids. Germline CDR1 is MNHEY and CDR2 is SVGAGI. CDR3 sequence (DNA): TGTGCCAGCAGGGATCGACACGGGAGCACAGATACGCAGTATTTT. Its protein product is CASRDRHGSTDTQYF.